This T cell receptor beta chain is from a study of Graves' ophthalmopathy and Graves' hyperthyroidism. There are 15 residues in the CDR3. Germline V CDR1 and CDR2: MDHEN, SYDVKM. V gave up 6 bases and J gave up 6 bases, with 21 bases separating them. RNA transcripts were the template, and TCR beta CDR3 regions were amplified from them. Scientists carried out first-round RT-PCR using HTBI primers and then a second-round multiplex PCR. TCRdb re-derived calls from the multiplex PCR reads in MiXCR, one entry per CDR3 protein. The data show some 520,000 distinct CDR3 sequences, about 15% seen once. The rearrangement uses TRBV28 and TRBJ2-7, with D perhaps matching TRBD2 (5 bases). This TCR was recovered from a woman aged 25 to 39 with Graves' ophthalmopathy. Sequences were obtained from blood. The CDR3 DNA sequence: TGTGCCAGCAGCCTGAACCCGGGATATGAGCGCGAGCAGTACTTC. Translation: CASSLNPGYEREQYF.